These T cell receptor beta chains were read from a single sample in a study of blood T cell repertoires in COVID-19. TCRdb's table, derived via immunoSEQ multiplex PCR, lists solely in-frame clones and lacks some. The data contain over 65,000 clones, around 82% of them seen just once; the ten biggest clones take up about a third. Specimen: peripheral blood. The receptors come from a man in his 60s with COVID-19, enrolled during active disease. Each CDR3 is given with its conserved first and last residue. A D gene is named only where the DNA matches it firmly. The size entry is marked missing in some rows and otherwise reads once, few, many or a size class.

>NA|TRBV2|14|TRBJ1-4|NA
TGTGCCAGCACCGCGGAGGGAAGGCGTGAAAAACTGTTTTTT
CASTAEGRREKLFF
>NA|TRBV14|16|TRBJ2-1|TRBD2
TGTGCCAGCAGCCGACCCGGGACTAGCGGGAGAAATGAGCAGTTCTTC
CASSRPGTSGRNEQFF
>NA|TRBV2|14|TRBJ1-6|TRBD1
TGTGCCAGCGTACCCGGGACAGACAATTCACCCCTCCACTTT
CASVPGTDNSPLHF
>NA|TRBV7-9|14|TRBJ2-7|TRBD1
TGTGCCAGCAGCCCCCGGGACAGAGCCTACGAGCAGTACTTC
CASSPRDRAYEQYF
>NA|TRBV12-2|16|TRBJ2-7|NA
TGTGCAAGTCGGGTTTCGGTACTAGCGGATACCTACGAGCAGTACTTC
CASRVSVLADTYEQYF
>NA|TRBV6-6|12|TRBJ2-1|NA
TGTGCCAGCAGAGCCTATCGGGGTGAGCAGTTCTTC
CASRAYRGEQFF
>NA|TRBV6-6|13|TRBJ2-7|NA
TGTGCCAGCAGTCGGACCCAAGCGGTGGAGCAGTACTTC
CASSRTQAVEQYF
>few|TRBV10-2|15|TRBJ1-5|NA
TGCGCCAGCAGATCGGGGGAGCTTGTTAATCAACCCCAGCATTTT
CASRSGELVNQPQHF
>NA|TRBV2|14|TRBJ1-4|TRBD1
TGTGCCAGCAGCCCGGACAGGGGGCGAGAAAAACTGTTTTTT
CASSPDRGREKLFF
>NA|TRBV29-1|15|TRBJ2-3|NA
TGCAGCGTTGGAGGAGGTCCCCTGAGCACAGATACGCAGTATTTT
CSVGGGPLSTDTQYF
>NA|TRBV9|13|TRBJ2-3|NA
TGTGCCAGCAGCACTAGTCTAGCAGATACGCAGTATTTT
CASSTSLADTQYF
>NA|TRBV29-1|14|TRBJ1-1|NA
TGCAGCTTCTCGGGTGGAGGGGCCGCCTATGGAGCTTTCTTT
CSFSGGGAAYGAFF
>NA|TRBV9|15|TRBJ2-7|TRBD1
TGTGCCAGCAGCCCCTTGACAGGGGGCCTTGACGAGCAGTACTTC
CASSPLTGGLDEQYF
>once|TRBV7-9|15|TRBJ2-4|TRBD1
TGTGCCAGCAGCCGGGACAGGCTAGCCAAAAACATTCAGTACTTC
CASSRDRLAKNIQYF
>NA|TRBV5-1|12|TRBJ2-7|NA
TGCGCCAGCGCCGGGTCTTCATACGAGCAGTACTTC
CASAGSSYEQYF
>NA|TRBV14|16|TRBJ1-2|NA
TGTGCCAGCAGCCAAGAGCCCCCCGGGGTCAACTATGGCTACACCTTC
CASSQEPPGVNYGYTF
>NA|TRBV5-4|13|TRBJ1-2|NA
TGTGCCAGCAGCTTGGAGCTGATTTATGGCTACACCTTC
CASSLELIYGYTF
>NA|TRBV7-9|13|TRBJ2-7|NA
TGTGCCAGCAGCCCGAGAGGAGGGGACGAGCAGTACTTC
CASSPRGGDEQYF
>many|TRBV10-1|20|TRBJ2-2|TRBD2
TGCGCCAGCAGTGAGTCAGGGTTAACTAGCGGGAGTTTCAACACCGGGGAGCTGTTTTTT
CASSESGLTSGSFNTGELFF
>NA|TRBV11-2|16|TRBJ2-3|TRBD2
TGTGCCAGCAGCTTAAGTCTTAGCGGGATCACAGATACGCAGTATTTT
CASSLSLSGITDTQYF
>NA|TRBV11-3|14|TRBJ2-5|NA
TGTGCCAGCAGCTTAGGTCTGGGGGCGAGGACCCAGTACTTC
CASSLGLGARTQYF
>few|TRBV11-2|14|TRBJ2-7|TRBD2
TGTGCCAGCAGCTACCGCCGGGGGGTCGACGAGCAGTACTTC
CASSYRRGVDEQYF
>NA|TRBV23-1|15|TRBJ1-2|TRBD1
TGCGCCAGCAGTCATACAGACAGGGCGAACTATGGCTACACCTTC
CASSHTDRANYGYTF
>NA|TRBV7-9|16|TRBJ2-7|TRBD2
TGTGCCAGCAGCTTCGATAGGTTAGCGGGGTACTACGAGCAGTACTTC
CASSFDRLAGYYEQYF
>once|TRBV2|19|TRBJ2-6|NA
TGTGCCAGTAAAACCCCGCCCACCCCGGGGGGCGCTGGGGCCAACGTCCTGACTTTC
CASKTPPTPGGAGANVLTF
>NA|TRBV5-1|15|TRBJ2-7|NA
TGCGCCAGCAGCCCGGACGGGACACGTACCTACGAGCAGTACTTC
CASSPDGTRTYEQYF
>NA|TRBV3-1/TRBV3-2|15|TRBJ1-4|TRBD1
TGTGCCAGCAGCCAACCCGGGACAGGGGATGAAAAACTGTTTTTT
CASSQPGTGDEKLFF
>few|TRBV29-1|12|TRBJ1-1|TRBD1
TGCAGCTCCAGAGGGGGCAACACTGAAGCTTTCTTT
CSSRGGNTEAFF
>NA|TRBV6-5|14|TRBJ2-1|TRBD2
TGTGCCAGCAGGGACGTGTGGGAGGGCAATGAGCAGTTCTTC
CASRDVWEGNEQFF